Below, 10 T cell receptor beta chains from the same sample are listed, as sequenced in a study of response to subunit inactivated influenza vaccine. TCRdb called the RT-PCR reads again in MiXCR, with one record for every CDR3 protein. The sample records 550,000 to 600,000 distinct CDR3 sequences, approximately 12% being singletons. The sequences come from PBMCs from blood, collected on the day of vaccination. Source of these receptors: a man in his forties or fifties who received an inactivated influenza vaccine.

This clonotype occurred a few times. The chain is built from TRBV27 and TRBJ2-1, with 7 nucleotides matching TRBD2. Unmatched junction bases numbered 10, after V lost 5 bases and J lost 9 bases. CDR1 is MNHEY and CDR2 is SMNVEV in the germline V gene (reference sequence). The CDR3 has 14 residues. CDR3 sequence reads: CASSPQTSWVEQFF. The CDR3 bases are TGTGCCAGCAGTCCCCAGACTAGCTGGGTTGAGCAGTTCTTC.

This clonotype was seen only a few times. The V gene is TRBV6-5, the J gene TRBJ1-2, with D tentatively TRBD1 (6 bases). Germline V gene data show CDR1 as MNHEY and CDR2 as SVGAGI. The CDR3 totals 12 residues. The ends were cut back, 7 bases at V and 5 bases at J, with 11 bases in the middle. CDR3 in DNA: TGTGCCAGCAAGGACAGTATTTATGGCTACACCTTC. Amino acids: CASKDSIYGYTF.

This clonotype was counted ten times or more. V gene TRBV12-3 or TRBV12-4 combines with J gene TRBJ2-2; TRBD1 or TRBD2 may be the D gene (5 bases each). The CDR3 is 16 amino acids. Trimming took 5 bases from V and 4 from J, leaving 17 bases between them. The CDR3 DNA reads TGTGCCAGCAGTCGCCGGCTGGGGACGCGCACCGGGGAGCTGTTTTTT. It is translated as CASSRRLGTRTGELFF.

This sequence joins TRBV4-1 and TRBJ2-2, with TRBD1 identical over 7 bases. The CDR3 is made up of 16 amino acids. Germline lookup yields CDR1 MGHRA and CDR2 YSYEKL. The V gene end was trimmed by 1 base and the J gene end by 2 bases; junction bases not matched to a gene: 4. CDR3 in amino acids: CASSQVPGGNTGELFF. The CDR3 DNA follows: TGCGCCAGCAGCCAAGTGCCAGGGGGAAACACCGGGGAGCTGTTTTTT.

This clonotype showed up just a few times. The V and J genes are TRBV28 and TRBJ2-3, with 10 bases lining up with TRBD2. The CDR3 is 17 residues long. Trimming took 5 bases from V and 3 from J; bases not matched to a gene: 11. Germline CDR1 MDHEN, CDR2 SYDVKM. The CDR3, as DNA: TGTGCCAGCAGTATTTCGGCTAGCGGGAGCGAGACAGATACGCAGTATTTT. Encoded protein: CASSISASGSETDTQYF.

This clonotype showed up many times. The chain has TRBV5-5 and TRBJ2-5; D may be TRBD2 (5 bases). The CDR3 extends over 14 amino acids. Germline lookup yields CDR1 SGHKS and CDR2 YYEKEE (reference sequence). V was shortened by 3 bases and J by 3 bases, with 12 bases between the two germline ends. The CDR3 region is CASSSTTREETQYF. The CDR3 DNA reads as TGTGCCAGCAGCTCGACTACGCGAGAAGAGACCCAGTACTTC.

This clonotype was detected a few times. The rearrangement joins TRBV20-1 to TRBJ2-3; D might be TRBD1 (6 bases). This CDR3 contains 15 residues. V gave up 6 bases and J gave up 2 bases, with 18 bases separating them. Germline V CDR1 and CDR2: DFQATT, SNEGSKA (reference sequence). The CDR3 DNA follows: TGCAGTGCCACCGCAGTCCAGGGGATCACAGATACGCAGTATTTT. It translates to CSATAVQGITDTQYF.

Many counts were recorded for this clonotype. The rearrangement links TRBV20-1 to TRBJ1-1; D gene unclear. The CDR3 covers 16 residues. The V gene's germline CDR1 is DFQATT and CDR2 SNEGSKA (reference sequence). Trimming took 0 bases from V and 1 from J, leaving 15 bases between them. For the CDR3, the DNA is TGCAGTGCTAGAGAGCCCCTAGGGAGGGCGAACACTGAAGCTTTCTTT. Its protein is CSAREPLGRANTEAFF.

The CDR3 region has the DNA TGTGCCAGCAAGGCTAGCGGATTCTCCTACAATGAGCAGTTCTTC. Translation gives CASKASGFSYNEQFF. This sequence joins TRBV7-2 and TRBJ2-1; 7 bases map to TRBD2. The germline CDR1 and CDR2 sequences are SGHTA and FQGNSA. The CDR3 runs to 15 residues. V trimming: 7 bases; J trimming: 0 bases; junction bases outside the gene matches: 6.

This clonotype has ten or more counts. V and J are TRBV6-5 and TRBJ1-1; D is unclear. Trimming left V 5 bases short and J 11 bases short, with 15 bases between. The CDR3 is made up of 12 amino acids. The germline V gene encodes CDR1 MNHEY and CDR2 SVGAGI. In DNA form, the CDR3 reads TGTGCCAGCAGTCAACGGGGAGAATCGGCTTTCTTT. It specifies CASSQRGESAFF.